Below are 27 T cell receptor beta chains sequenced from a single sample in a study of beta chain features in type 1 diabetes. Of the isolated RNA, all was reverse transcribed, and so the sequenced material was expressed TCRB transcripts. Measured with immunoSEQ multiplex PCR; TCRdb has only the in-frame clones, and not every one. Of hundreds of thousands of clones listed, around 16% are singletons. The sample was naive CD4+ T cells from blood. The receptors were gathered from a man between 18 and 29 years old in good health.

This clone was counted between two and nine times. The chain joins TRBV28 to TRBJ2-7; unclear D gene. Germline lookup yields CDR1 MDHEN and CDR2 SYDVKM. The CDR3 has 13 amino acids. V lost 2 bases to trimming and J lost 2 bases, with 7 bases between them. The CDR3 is CASSLGLPYEQYF. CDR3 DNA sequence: TGTGCCAGCAGTTTAGGGCTGCCCTACGAGCAGTACTTC.

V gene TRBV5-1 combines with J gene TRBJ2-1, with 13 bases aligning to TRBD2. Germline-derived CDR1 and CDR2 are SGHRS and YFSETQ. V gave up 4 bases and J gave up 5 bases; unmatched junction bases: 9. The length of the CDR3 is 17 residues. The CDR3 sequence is CASSVGLAGALDNEQFF. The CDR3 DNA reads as TGCGCCAGCAGCGTCGGACTAGCGGGGGCTTTGGACAATGAGCAGTTCTTC. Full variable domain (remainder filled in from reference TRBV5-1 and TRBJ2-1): KAGVTQTPRYLIKTRGQQVTLSCSPISGHRSVSWYQQTPGQGLQFLFEYFSETQRNKGNFPGRFSGRQFSNSRSEMNVSTLELGDSALYLCASSVGLAGALDNEQFFGPGTRLTVL.

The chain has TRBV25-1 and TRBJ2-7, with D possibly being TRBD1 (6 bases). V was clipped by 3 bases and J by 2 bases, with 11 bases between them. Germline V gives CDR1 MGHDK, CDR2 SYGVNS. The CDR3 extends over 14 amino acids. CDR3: CASSEGAGPYEQYF. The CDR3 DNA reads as TGTGCCAGCAGTGAGGGGGCTGGTCCCTACGAGCAGTACTTC.

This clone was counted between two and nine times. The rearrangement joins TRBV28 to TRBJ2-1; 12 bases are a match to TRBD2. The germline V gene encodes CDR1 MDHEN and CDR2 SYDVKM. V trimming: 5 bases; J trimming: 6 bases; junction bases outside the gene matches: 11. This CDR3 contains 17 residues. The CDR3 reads CASSTISTSGRGNEQFF. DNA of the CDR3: TGTGCCAGCAGTACCATCTCGACTAGCGGGAGAGGCAATGAGCAGTTCTTC.

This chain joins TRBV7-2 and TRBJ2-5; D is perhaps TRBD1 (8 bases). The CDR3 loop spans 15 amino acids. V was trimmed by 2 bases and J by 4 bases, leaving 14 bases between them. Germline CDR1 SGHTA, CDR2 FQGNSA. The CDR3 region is CASSLKRDRRETQYF. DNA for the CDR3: TGTGCCAGCAGCTTAAAGCGGGACAGGAGAGAGACCCAGTACTTC.

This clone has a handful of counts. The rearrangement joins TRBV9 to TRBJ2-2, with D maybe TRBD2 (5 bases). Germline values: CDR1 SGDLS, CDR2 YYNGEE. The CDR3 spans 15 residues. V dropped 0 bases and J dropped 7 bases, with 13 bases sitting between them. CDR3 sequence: CASSVGPSSGGELFF. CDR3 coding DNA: TGTGCCAGCAGCGTAGGGCCTAGCTCGGGCGGGGAGCTGTTTTTT.

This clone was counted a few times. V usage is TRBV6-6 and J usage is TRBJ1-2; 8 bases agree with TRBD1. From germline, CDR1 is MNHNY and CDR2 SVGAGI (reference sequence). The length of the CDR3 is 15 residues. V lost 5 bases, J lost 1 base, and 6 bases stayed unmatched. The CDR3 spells CASSLGQGINYGYTF. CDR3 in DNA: TGTGCCAGCAGTCTCGGACAGGGCATTAACTATGGCTACACCTTC.

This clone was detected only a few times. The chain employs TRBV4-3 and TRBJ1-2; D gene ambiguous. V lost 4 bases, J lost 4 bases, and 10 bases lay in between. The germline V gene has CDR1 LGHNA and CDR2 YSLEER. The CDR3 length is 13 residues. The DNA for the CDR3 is TGCGCCAGCAGCCCCGGCAGATCCTATGGCTACACCTTC. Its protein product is CASSPGRSYGYTF.

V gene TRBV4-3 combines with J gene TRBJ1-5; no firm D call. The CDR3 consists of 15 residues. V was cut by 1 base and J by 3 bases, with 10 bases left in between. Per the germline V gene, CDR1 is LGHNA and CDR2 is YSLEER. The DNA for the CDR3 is TGCGCCAGCAGCCAAGTCGTACAGCTCAATCAGCCCCAGCATTTT. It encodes CASSQVVQLNQPQHF.

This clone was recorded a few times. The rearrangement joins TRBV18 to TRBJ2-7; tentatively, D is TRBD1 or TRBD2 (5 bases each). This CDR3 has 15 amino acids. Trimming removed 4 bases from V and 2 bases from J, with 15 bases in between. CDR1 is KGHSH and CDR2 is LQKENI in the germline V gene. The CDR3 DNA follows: TGTGCCAGCTCACTCGCCGGGACCACGACCTACGAGCAGTACTTC. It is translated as CASSLAGTTTYEQYF.

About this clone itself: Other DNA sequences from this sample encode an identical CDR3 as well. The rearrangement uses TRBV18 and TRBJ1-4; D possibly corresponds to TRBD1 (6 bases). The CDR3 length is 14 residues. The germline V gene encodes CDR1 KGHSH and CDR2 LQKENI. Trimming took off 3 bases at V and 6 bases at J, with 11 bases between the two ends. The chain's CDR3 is CASSPRGADEKLFF. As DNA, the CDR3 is TGTGCCAGCTCACCTCGGGGGGCGGATGAAAAACTGTTTTTT.

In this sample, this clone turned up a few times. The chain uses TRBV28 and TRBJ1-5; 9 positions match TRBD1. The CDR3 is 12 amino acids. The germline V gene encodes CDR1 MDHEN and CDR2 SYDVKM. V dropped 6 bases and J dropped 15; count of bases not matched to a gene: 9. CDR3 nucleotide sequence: TGTGCCAGCAGACCTACCGGGACAGGGACGCATTTT. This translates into CASRPTGTGTHF.

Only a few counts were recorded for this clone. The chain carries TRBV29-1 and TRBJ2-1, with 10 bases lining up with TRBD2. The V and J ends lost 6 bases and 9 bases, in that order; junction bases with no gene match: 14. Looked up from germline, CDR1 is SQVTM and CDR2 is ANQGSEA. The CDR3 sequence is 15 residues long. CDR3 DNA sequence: TGCAGCGTGGCCCCCAGCGGGAGGGCCAAAGGTGAGCAGTTCTTC. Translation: CSVAPSGRAKGEQFF.

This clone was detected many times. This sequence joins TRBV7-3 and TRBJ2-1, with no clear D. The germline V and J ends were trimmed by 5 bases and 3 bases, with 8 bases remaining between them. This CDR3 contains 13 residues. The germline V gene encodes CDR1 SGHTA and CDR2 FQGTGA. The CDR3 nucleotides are TGTGCCAGCAGCCCCGGAAGCTACAATGAGCAGTTCTTC. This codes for CASSPGSYNEQFF.

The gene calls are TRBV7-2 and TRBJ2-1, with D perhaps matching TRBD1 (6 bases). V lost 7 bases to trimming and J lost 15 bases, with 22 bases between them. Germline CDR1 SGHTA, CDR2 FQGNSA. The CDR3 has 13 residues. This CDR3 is CASTMTGWPNLFF. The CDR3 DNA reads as TGTGCCAGCACCATGACAGGTTGGCCCAACCTGTTCTTC.

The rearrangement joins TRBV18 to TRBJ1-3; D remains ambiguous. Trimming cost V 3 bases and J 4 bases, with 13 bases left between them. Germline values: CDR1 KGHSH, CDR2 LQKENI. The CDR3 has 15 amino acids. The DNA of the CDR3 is TGTGCCAGCTCACCGGCCAGACCGACGGGAAACACCATATATTTT. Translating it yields CASSPARPTGNTIYF.

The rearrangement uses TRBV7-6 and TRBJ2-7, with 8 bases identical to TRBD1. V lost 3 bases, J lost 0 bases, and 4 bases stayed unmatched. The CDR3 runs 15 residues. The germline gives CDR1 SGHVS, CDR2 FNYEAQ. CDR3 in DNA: TGTGCCAGCAGCTTTGGACAGGGCAGCTCCTACGAGCAGTACTTC. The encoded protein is CASSFGQGSSYEQYF.

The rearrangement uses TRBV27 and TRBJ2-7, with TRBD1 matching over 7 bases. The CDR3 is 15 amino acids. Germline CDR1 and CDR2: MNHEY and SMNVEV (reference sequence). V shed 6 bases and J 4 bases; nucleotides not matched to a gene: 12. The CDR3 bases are TGTGCCAGCAGAACGGACAGGTTAGGTCTGTACGAGCAGTACTTC. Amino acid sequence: CASRTDRLGLYEQYF.

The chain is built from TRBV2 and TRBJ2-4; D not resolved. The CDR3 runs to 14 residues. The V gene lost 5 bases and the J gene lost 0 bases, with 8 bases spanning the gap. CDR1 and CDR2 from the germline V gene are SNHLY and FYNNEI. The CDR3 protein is CASSFRLAKNIQYF. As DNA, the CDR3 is TGTGCCAGCAGTTTCAGGCTAGCCAAAAACATTCAGTACTTC.

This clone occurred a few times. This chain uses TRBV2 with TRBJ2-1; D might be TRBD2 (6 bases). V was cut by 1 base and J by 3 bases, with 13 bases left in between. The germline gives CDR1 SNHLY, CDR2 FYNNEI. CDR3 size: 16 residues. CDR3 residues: CASSEGWLASYNEQFF. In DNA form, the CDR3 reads TGTGCCAGCAGTGAAGGCTGGCTAGCGAGCTACAATGAGCAGTTCTTC. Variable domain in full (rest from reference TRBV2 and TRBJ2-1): EPEVTQTPSHQVTQMGQEVILRCVPISNHLYFYWYRQILGQKVEFLVSFYNNEISEKSEIFDDQFSVERPDGSNFTLKIRSTKLEDSAMYFCASSEGWLASYNEQFFGPGTRLTVL.

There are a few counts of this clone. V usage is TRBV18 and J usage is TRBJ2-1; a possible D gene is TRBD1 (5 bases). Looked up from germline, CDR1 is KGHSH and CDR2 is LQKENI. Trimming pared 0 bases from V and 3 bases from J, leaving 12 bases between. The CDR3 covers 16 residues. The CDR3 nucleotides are TGTGCCAGCTCACCACCAGGAAGGGGTATCTACAATGAGCAGTTCTTC. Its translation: CASSPPGRGIYNEQFF.

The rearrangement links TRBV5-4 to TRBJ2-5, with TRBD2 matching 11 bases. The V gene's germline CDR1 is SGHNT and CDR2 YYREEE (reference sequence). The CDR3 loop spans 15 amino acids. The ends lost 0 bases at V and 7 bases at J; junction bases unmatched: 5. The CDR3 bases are TGTGCCAGCAGCTTGGTGACTAGCGGGAAGGTGACCCAGTACTTC. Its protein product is CASSLVTSGKVTQYF. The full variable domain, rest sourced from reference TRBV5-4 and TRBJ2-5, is ETGVTQSPTHLIKTRGQQVTLRCSSQSGHNTVSWYQQALGQGPQFIFQYYREEENGRGNFPPRFSGLQFPNYSSELNVNALELDDSALYLCASSLVTSGKVTQYFGPGTRLLVL.

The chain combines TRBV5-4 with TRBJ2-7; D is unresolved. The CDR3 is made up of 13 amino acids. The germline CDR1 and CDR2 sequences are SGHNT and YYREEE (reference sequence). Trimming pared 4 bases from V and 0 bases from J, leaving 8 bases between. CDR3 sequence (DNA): TGTGCCAGCAGCCGTCGAGGCTCCTACGAGCAGTACTTC. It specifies CASSRRGSYEQYF.

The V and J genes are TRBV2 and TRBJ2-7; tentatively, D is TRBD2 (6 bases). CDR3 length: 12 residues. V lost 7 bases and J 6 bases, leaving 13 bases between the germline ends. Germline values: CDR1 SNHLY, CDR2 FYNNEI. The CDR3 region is CASTREEVEQYF. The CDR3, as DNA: TGTGCCAGCACCAGGGAGGAGGTCGAGCAGTACTTC.

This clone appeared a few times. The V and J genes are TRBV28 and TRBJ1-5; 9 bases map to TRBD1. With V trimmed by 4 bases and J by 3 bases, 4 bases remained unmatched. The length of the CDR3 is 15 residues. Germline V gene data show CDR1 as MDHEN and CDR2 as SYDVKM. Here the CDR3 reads CASSYRGQNNQPQHF. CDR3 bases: TGTGCCAGCAGTTACAGGGGGCAGAACAATCAGCCCCAGCATTTT.

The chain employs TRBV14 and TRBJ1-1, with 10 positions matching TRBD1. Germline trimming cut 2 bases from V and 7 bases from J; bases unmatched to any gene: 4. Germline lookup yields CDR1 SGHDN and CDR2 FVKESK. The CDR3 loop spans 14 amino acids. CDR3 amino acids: CASSQPGTGDEAFF. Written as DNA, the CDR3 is TGTGCCAGCAGCCAACCAGGGACAGGGGATGAAGCTTTCTTT.

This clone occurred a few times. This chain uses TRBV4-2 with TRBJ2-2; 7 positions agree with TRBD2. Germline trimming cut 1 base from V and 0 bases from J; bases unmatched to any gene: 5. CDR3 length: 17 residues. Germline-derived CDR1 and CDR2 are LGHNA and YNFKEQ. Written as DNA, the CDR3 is TGTGCCAGCAGCCAAGGATCTAGCGGAGCGAACACCGGGGAGCTGTTTTTT. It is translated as CASSQGSSGANTGELFF.